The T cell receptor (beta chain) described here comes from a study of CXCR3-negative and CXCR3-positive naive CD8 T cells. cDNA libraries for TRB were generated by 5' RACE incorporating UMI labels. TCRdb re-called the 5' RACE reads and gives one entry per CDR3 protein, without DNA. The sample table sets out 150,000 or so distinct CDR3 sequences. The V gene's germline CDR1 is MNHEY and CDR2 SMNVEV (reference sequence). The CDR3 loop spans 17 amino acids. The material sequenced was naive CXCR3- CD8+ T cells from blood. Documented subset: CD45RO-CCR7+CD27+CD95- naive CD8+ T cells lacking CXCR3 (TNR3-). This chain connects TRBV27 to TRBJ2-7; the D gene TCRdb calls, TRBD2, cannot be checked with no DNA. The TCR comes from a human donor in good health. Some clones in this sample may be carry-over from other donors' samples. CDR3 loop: CASSLASGREASYEQYF.